These T cell receptor beta chains were read from a single sample in a study of Graves' ophthalmopathy and Graves' hyperthyroidism. One entry per CDR3 protein results from TCRdb running MiXCR on the multiplex PCR reads. This table holds a few hundred thousand distinct CDR3 sequences, 35% to 45% found once. The specimen was peripheral blood or thyroid tissue (not recorded which). The receptor set was obtained from an adult man with Graves' hyperthyroidism. The CDR3 runs from the conserved cysteine through the conserved F or W. D genes are given only for firm matches. Not every row has a clone size; where given, it reads once, few, many or a size class.

D gene	V gene	clone size	J gene	CDR3 DNA	CDR3 protein
TRBD1	TRBV24-1	NA	TRBJ2-1	TGTGCCACCAGTGACCAGACAGGGGACTACAATGAGCAGTTCTTC	CATSDQTGDYNEQFF
NA	TRBV7-2	many	TRBJ2-7	TGTGCCAGCAGCTTAGCTTGGGGAAGAGACGAGCAGTACTTC	CASSLAWGRDEQYF
NA	TRBV6-5	many	TRBJ1-5	TGTGCCAGCAGTTACGCAGGGGAGAGGCAGCCCCAGCATTTT	CASSYAGERQPQHF
TRBD1	TRBV29-1	NA	TRBJ1-1	TGCAGCGTTGATCGGACAGGGAACACTGAAGCTTTCTTT	CSVDRTGNTEAFF
NA	TRBV5-4	NA	TRBJ1-6	TGTGCCAGCAGCTTGTTGGGCAGAGACTATAATTCACCCCTCCACTTT	CASSLLGRDYNSPLHF
TRBD2	TRBV10-1	NA	TRBJ2-1	TGCGCCAGCAGTCGCGCGGACGGACTAGCGGGGGTTGGTGAGCAGTTCTTC	CASSRADGLAGVGEQFF
TRBD1	TRBV29-1	NA	TRBJ1-1	TGCAGCGGACAGGGTGGGGCGGGAGAAGCTTTCTTT	CSGQGGAGEAFF
NA	TRBV2	NA	TRBJ1-2	TGTACCAGCAGATCCACAGGGTGGGGCTACACCTTC	CTSRSTGWGYTF
NA	TRBV2	NA	TRBJ2-5	TGTGCCAGCAGTGAGCAGCAGGGAGGAGAGACCCAGTACTTC	CASSEQQGGETQYF
NA	TRBV7-2	many	TRBJ1-6	TGTGCCAGCAGCTTAGAAGCGGGCGGGGGTGTTTCACCCCTCCACTTT	CASSLEAGGGVSPLHF
NA	TRBV15	few	TRBJ2-1	TGTGCCACCAGCAGAGCGGGGACTGGAAGCAATGAGCAGTTCTTC	CATSRAGTGSNEQFF
TRBD2	TRBV7-2	NA	TRBJ2-7	TGTGCCAGCAGGCGGCTAGCGGGCTCCTACAATGAGCAGTACTTC	CASRRLAGSYNEQYF
NA	TRBV20-1	many	TRBJ1-1	TGCAGTGGCGCGGAGGACACTGAAGCTTTCTTT	CSGAEDTEAFF
NA	TRBV7-6	once	TRBJ2-7	TGTGCCAGCAGCTTAGTTGAGGGCAGCGGCAGGACGGGCGAGCAGTACTTC	CASSLVEGSGRTGEQYF
NA	TRBV2	NA	TRBJ1-5	TGTGTCAGCAGTGAACTTTATAGCAATCAGCCCCAGCATTTT	CVSSELYSNQPQHF
NA	TRBV29-1	NA	TRBJ1-2	TGCAGCGTTGCCCCAAGAGGGGGACGGTATGGCTACACCTTC	CSVAPRGGRYGYTF
NA	TRBV29-1	NA	TRBJ1-2	TGCAGCCCGGACGGACCAGCTAACTATGGCTACACCTTC	CSPDGPANYGYTF
TRBD1	TRBV24-1	NA	TRBJ1-2	TGTGCCACCAGTGATTTGCAAGGTACAGGGGAAAGATATGGCTACACCTTC	CATSDLQGTGERYGYTF
TRBD1	TRBV12-3/TRBV12-4	few	TRBJ2-6	TGTGCCAGCAGGAATAGGACAGGGGGCTCTGGGGCCAACGTCCTGACTTTC	CASRNRTGGSGANVLTF
NA	TRBV5-1	many	TRBJ1-1	TGTGCCAGCAGCTTAGCGGGACGGAGGAACACTGAAGCTTTCTTT	CASSLAGRRNTEAFF
NA	TRBV7-6	NA	TRBJ2-7	TGTGCCAGCAGCCTATCCCCCGGGACAATCTACGAGCAGTACTTC	CASSLSPGTIYEQYF
NA	TRBV15	few	TRBJ2-1	TGTGCCACCAGCAGAGTAGGTGTTAATGAGCAGTTCTTC	CATSRVGVNEQFF
TRBD1	TRBV20-1	NA	TRBJ2-1	TGCAGTGCTCCCGGGACAGGGGGCTACAATGAGCAGTTCTTC	CSAPGTGGYNEQFF
NA	TRBV14	NA	TRBJ2-5	TGTGCCAGCAGCGCGGGAAAAGAGACCCAGTACTTC	CASSAGKETQYF
NA	TRBV7-8	NA	TRBJ1-5	TGTGCCAGCAGCTTAGGGTCAACCAGTCAGCCCCAGCATTTT	CASSLGSTSQPQHF
NA	TRBV7-2	many	TRBJ1-3	TGTGCCAGCAGCGCAAACTCTGGAAACACCATATATTTT	CASSANSGNTIYF
NA	TRBV12-3/TRBV12-4	few	TRBJ1-6	TGTGCCAGCAGAGAGGGGAGTCCACCCCTCCACTTT	CASREGSPPLHF
TRBD2	TRBV2	NA	TRBJ2-7	TGTGCCAGCAGTTCCGGGAGGTCAATTTCCTACGAGCAGTACTTC	CASSSGRSISYEQYF
NA	TRBV19	once	TRBJ1-3	TGTGCCAGTAGTGTGTGGCGATCCTCTGGAAACACCATATATTTT	CASSVWRSSGNTIYF
TRBD2	TRBV5-1	NA	TRBJ2-3	TGCGCCAGCAGCTGGGGGGGGAGCCCGACAGATACGCAGTATTTT	CASSWGGSPTDTQYF
TRBD2	TRBV29-1	few	TRBJ2-3	TGCAGCGTTGGGGGTTCTAGCGGGAGTTGGTATACGCAGTATTTT	CSVGGSSGSWYTQYF
NA	TRBV5-1	NA	TRBJ2-2	TGCGCCAGCAGCTCGGACATTCTTCGGGAGCTGTTTTTT	CASSSDILRELFF
NA	TRBV29-1	once	TRBJ2-7	TGCAGCACCTCGTGGGTAGGGTACGAGCAGTACTTC	CSTSWVGYEQYF
TRBD1	TRBV20-1	NA	TRBJ2-7	TGCAGTTACAGAGGGACAGGGGGCCACGAGCAGTACTTC	CSYRGTGGHEQYF
NA	TRBV12-3/TRBV12-4	many	TRBJ1-1	TGTGCCAGCAGCCCGGGACTTCACACTGAAGCTTTCTTT	CASSPGLHTEAFF
NA	TRBV28	many	TRBJ2-7	TGTGCCAGCAGCTTGGGACCGCTGCAGTACTTC	CASSLGPLQYF
TRBD1	TRBV19	NA	TRBJ2-2	TGTGCCATTACCCTGGGACAGGGGAACACCGGGGAGCTGTTTTTT	CAITLGQGNTGELFF